A selection of T cell receptor beta chains follows, all from one sample in a study of cytomegalovirus exposure and HLA in healthy donors. Some clones are missing from TCRdb's copy, which holds only in-frame ones; the method was immunoSEQ multiplex PCR. Of around 400,000 clones listed, roughly 85% were seen once; the top ten hold roughly 0.8%. The specimen was PBMCs. These TCRs come from a woman between 18 and 29 years old in good health and CMV-seronegative. CDR3s include the opening cysteine and the closing phenylalanine or tryptophan. Fields, in order: D gene, CDR3 length, clone size, J gene, V gene, CDR3 protein, CDR3 DNA. D genes are given only for firm matches. The size field is filled for only some rows; it gives once, few, many or a size class.

TRBD1 | 14 | . | TRBJ1-2 | TRBV27 | CASSTGQALGGYTF | TGTGCCAGCAGTACGGGACAGGCTTTGGGCGGCTACACCTTC
. | 15 | . | TRBJ2-1 | TRBV5-1 | CASSLGGQLLNEQFF | TGCGCCAGCAGCCTCGGGGGGCAATTACTCAATGAGCAGTTCTTC
. | 19 | . | TRBJ2-5 | TRBV5-1 | CASSLEGVGRAPYQETQYF | TGCGCCAGCAGCTTGGAGGGGGTGGGGCGGGCACCCTACCAAGAGACCCAGTACTTC
. | 15 | . | TRBJ2-3 | TRBV11-1 | CASSLFRAEQDTQYF | TGTGCCAGCAGCTTATTCAGGGCAGAGCAAGATACGCAGTATTTT
TRBD2 | 17 | . | TRBJ2-2 | TRBV7-9 | CASSLRGTSVWTGELFF | TGTGCCAGCAGCTTAAGAGGGACTAGCGTGTGGACCGGGGAGCTGTTTTTT
. | 19 | . | TRBJ1-3 | TRBV2 | CASSSRDPGHWESRDTIYF | TGTGCCAGCAGTTCCCGTGACCCGGGCCATTGGGAGTCACGCGACACCATATATTTT
. | 13 | once | TRBJ1-2 | TRBV18 | CASSPAGSDGYTF | TGTGCCAGCTCACCAGCAGGGTCGGATGGCTACACCTTC
TRBD2 | 16 | . | TRBJ2-3 | TRBV27 | CASSLWAGGPTDTQYF | TGTGCCAGCAGTTTATGGGCGGGAGGGCCCACAGATACGCAGTATTTT
TRBD2 | 17 | . | TRBJ2-1 | TRBV15 | CATSRHGGGLAGVGQFF | TGTGCCACCAGCAGACATGGAGGGGGACTAGCGGGAGTAGGGCAGTTCTTC
TRBD1 | 18 | . | TRBJ2-2 | TRBV18 | CASSPQSAGGDSNRELFF | TGTGCCAGCTCACCACAGTCAGCAGGGGGAGATTCTAATCGGGAGCTGTTTTTT